Described below is a single TCR beta chain sequence and its context. CDR3 length: 13 residues. The germline gives CDR1 SGHNT, CDR2 YYREEE (reference sequence). V gave up 5 bases and J gave up 2 bases, with 10 bases separating them. The data were taken from a study of blood T cell repertoires in COVID-19. Study details: COVID-19 samples, acute and convalescent, were from the United States, Italy and Spain. Sample material is recorded as cDNA or gDNA derived from T cells, B-cell-depleted T cells, or PBMCs.

Authors' processing steps: Reference gene primer amplification yielded estimated nucleated cell counts. Using immunoSEQ multiplex PCR, the repertoire was profiled, and TCRdb retains in-frame clones only, with some absent. V and J calls and clone size are copied from that table; D and trimming were computed from the DNA. The profile covers around 250,000 clones, with roughly nine tenths appearing a single time and 1.5% to 2% taken by the ten largest. The V call is TRBV5-4, the J call TRBJ2-5, with TRBD2 as a possible D gene (5 bases). Sequencing was performed on peripheral blood. This TCR was sampled from a woman aged 55-75 years who had recovered from COVID-19. This CDR3 is CASSFGEQETQYF. The CDR3 region has the DNA TGTGCCAGCAGTTTCGGGGAACAAGAGACCCAGTACTTC.